This passage covers 19 T cell receptor beta chains from one sample sequenced in a study of blood T cells in healthy people across ages. A second about 7 to 11 cycle PCR used barcoded and J-beta primers. MiXCR was run by TCRdb on the 5' RACE reads, yielding one entry per CDR3 protein. The data contain fewer than 800,000 distinct CDR3 sequences, roughly 25% of them singletons. A further study also used this sample, focusing on T cells of mothers and their children.

Sequencing input: blood. These receptors were taken from a boy aged 5 to 17 in good health.

This chain joins TRBV7-2 and TRBJ2-7; weak D call: TRBD1 (5 bases). Germline lookup yields CDR1 SGHTA and CDR2 FQGNSA. Trimming pared 3 bases from V and 3 bases from J, leaving 12 bases between. The CDR3 consists of 14 residues. The DNA for the CDR3 is TGTGCCAGCAGCTTCGCACAGGCAAACTACGAGCAGTACTTC. This encodes CASSFAQANYEQYF.

This clonotype has only a few counts. This rearrangement joins TRBV6-2 or TRBV6-3 to TRBJ2-7, with D perhaps TRBD1 or TRBD2 (7 bases each). Per the germline V gene, CDR1 is MNHEY and CDR2 is SVGEGT. This CDR3 contains 16 residues. V lost 5 bases to trimming and J lost 2 bases, with 19 bases between them. Written as DNA, the CDR3 is TGTGCCAGCAGTGTCCCCCGGGGAGGGGGCCCCTACGAGCAGTACTTC. Its translation: CASSVPRGGGPYEQYF.

This clonotype showed up just a few times. The rearrangement links TRBV28 to TRBJ2-7; 9 positions agree with TRBD1. V shed 2 bases and J 5 bases; nucleotides not matched to a gene: 7. CDR1 MDHEN and CDR2 SYDVKM come from the germline V gene. There are 15 residues in the CDR3. CDR3 sequence (DNA): TGTGCCAGCAGTTTAGTAGGGACAGGGAAAGACGAGCAGTACTTC. It specifies CASSLVGTGKDEQYF.

The chain is built from TRBV4-2 and TRBJ2-4; 8 nucleotides match TRBD2. V trimming: 2 bases; J trimming: 4 bases; junction bases outside the gene matches: 1. Germline CDR1 reads LGHNA; CDR2 reads YNFKEQ. The CDR3 contains 14 residues. CDR3 nucleotide sequence: TGTGCCAGCAGCCAACGGGGGGGAAAAAACATTCAGTACTTC. Protein sequence: CASSQRGGKNIQYF.

The chain employs TRBV28 and TRBJ1-4; D gene uncertain. The germline gives CDR1 MDHEN, CDR2 SYDVKM. The CDR3 sequence is 13 residues long. With 3 bases removed from V and 7 bases from J, the gap between germline ends came to 9 bases. The CDR3 region has the DNA TGTGCCAGCAGTTTGCTTCTGCGTGAAAAACTGTTTTTT. It translates to CASSLLLREKLFF.

This chain connects TRBV2 to TRBJ1-5, with D unresolved. The CDR3 consists of 16 residues. Germline V gene lookup returns CDR1 SNHLY and CDR2 FYNNEI. The V and J ends lost 6 bases and 2 bases respectively, with 17 bases between them. This chain's CDR3 is CASSGRRGRGNQPQHF. In DNA, the CDR3 is TGTGCCAGCAGCGGAAGACGGGGTAGGGGCAATCAGCCCCAGCATTTT.

The chain joins TRBV12-3 or TRBV12-4 to TRBJ1-2; 12 bases fit TRBD1. The CDR3 is made up of 16 amino acids. The V gene end was trimmed by 6 bases and the J gene end by 8 bases; junction bases not matched to a gene: 13. The CDR3 spells CASSFTPGQGALGYTF. The CDR3 bases are TGTGCCAGCAGCTTTACACCGGGACAGGGGGCCTTGGGCTACACCTTC.

This clonotype occurred a few times. This sequence joins TRBV7-9 and TRBJ2-1, with D maybe TRBD1 (6 bases). Germline V gives CDR1 SEHNR, CDR2 FQNEAQ (reference sequence). Trimming stripped 5 bases from V and 6 bases from J, with 11 bases between. The CDR3 is 13 residues long. In nucleotides, the CDR3 is TGTGCCAGCAGCCCCAGGGGCCGCAATGAGCAGTTCTTC. Translating gives CASSPRGRNEQFF. The full variable domain, in which reference TRBV7-9 and TRBJ2-1 provide the parts outside the CDR3, is DTGVSQNPRHKITKRGQNVTFRCDPISEHNRLYWYRQTLGQGPEFLTYFQNEAQLEKSRLLSDRFSAERPKGSFSTLEIQRTEQGDSAMYLCASSPRGRNEQFFGPGTRLTVL.

This clonotype was seen a few times. The rearrangement uses TRBV11-2 and TRBJ2-3; the match to TRBD2 covers 7 bases. V was pared by 0 bases and J by 2 bases, with 8 bases of the junction left unmatched. The CDR3 sequence is 17 residues long. Germline-derived CDR1 and CDR2 are SGHAT and FQNNGV. The CDR3 DNA is TGTGCCAGCAGCTTAGATCCGGGGGGAGTCAACACAGATACGCAGTATTTT. Its protein product is CASSLDPGGVNTDTQYF.

This clonotype was observed a handful of times. The V gene is TRBV2, the J gene TRBJ2-3; 7 bases map to TRBD1. CDR1 and CDR2 from the germline V gene are SNHLY and FYNNEI. The ends lost 10 bases at V and 1 base at J; junction bases unmatched: 8. This CDR3 has 14 residues. The CDR3 DNA reads as TGTGCCAACTCTGACAGGGATCGCACAGATACGCAGTATTTT. Its translation is CANSDRDRTDTQYF. The complete variable domain, with remaining parts taken from reference TRBV2 and TRBJ2-3, reads EPEVTQTPSHQVTQMGQEVILRCVPISNHLYFYWYRQILGQKVEFLVSFYNNEISEKSEIFDDQFSVERPDGSNFTLKIRSTKLEDSAMYFCANSDRDRTDTQYFGPGTRLTVL.

J is TRBJ1-1 and V is TRBV5-1, with 9 bases fitting TRBD1. This CDR3 is built from 15 residues. The V segment lost 3 bases and the J segment 3 bases; nucleotides outside the gene matches: 6. Germline CDR1 and CDR2: SGHRS and YFSETQ. CDR3 nucleotide sequence: TGCGCCAGCAGCTACGAGGGACAGGGCGACACTGAAGCTTTCTTT. This translates into CASSYEGQGDTEAFF.

J is TRBJ2-3 and V is TRBV7-2; 11 bases fit TRBD2. The trim removed 4 bases at V and 3 bases at J, leaving 6 bases unmatched. The germline CDR1 and CDR2 sequences are SGHTA and FQGNSA. This CDR3 comprises 16 residues. The CDR3 nucleotides read TGTGCCAGCAGCTCGAGGACTAGCGGGTATACAGATACGCAGTATTTT. Encoded protein: CASSSRTSGYTDTQYF.

The chain employs TRBV7-9 and TRBJ2-4; TRBD2 matches 9 bases. The CDR3 has 16 amino acids. V dropped 0 bases and J dropped 1; count of bases not matched to a gene: 1. Looked up from germline, CDR1 is SEHNR and CDR2 is FQNEAQ (reference sequence). The CDR3 here is CASSLATSGAKNIQYF. CDR3 DNA: TGTGCCAGCAGCTTAGCCACTAGCGGGGCCAAAAACATTCAGTACTTC.

V usage is TRBV6-1 and J usage is TRBJ2-1, with a tentative D call TRBD2 (6 bases). The CDR3 is 17 residues long. Deletions cut 5 bases from V and 3 bases from J, with 20 bases between. Germline loops: CDR1 MNHNS, CDR2 SASEGT. The CDR3 protein is CASSPQRRDGDYNEQFF. The CDR3, as DNA: TGTGCCAGCAGTCCCCAAAGGCGGGATGGGGACTACAATGAGCAGTTCTTC.

This clonotype was seen a handful of times. V gene TRBV4-1 combines with J gene TRBJ2-7; no clear D. V lost 3 bases and J lost 4, with 16 bases in between. The CDR3 is 15 residues long. CDR1 is MGHRA, CDR2 YSYEKL, per germline. CDR3 bases: TGCGCCAGCAGCCATCTCATCACTCCACGGTACGAGCAGTACTTC. Translation gives CASSHLITPRYEQYF.

This clonotype has just a few counts. The chain carries TRBV11-2 and TRBJ2-2; D is unresolved. The length of the CDR3 is 15 residues. V shed 8 bases and J shed 1 base, with 14 bases lying between them. The germline gives CDR1 SGHAT, CDR2 FQNNGV. This CDR3 is CASRERPGNTGELFF. The CDR3 region has the DNA TGTGCCAGCCGCGAAAGGCCAGGGAACACCGGGGAGCTGTTTTTT.

Only a few counts were recorded for this clonotype. V and J are TRBV7-2 and TRBJ2-5; TRBD2 agrees at 9 bases. In germline, CDR1 is SGHTA, CDR2 FQGNSA. The CDR3 spans 15 residues. V was clipped by 1 base and J by 5 bases; unmatched bases: 5. CDR3 residues: CASSLGLAGTETQYF. In DNA form, the CDR3 reads TGTGCCAGCAGCTTAGGGCTAGCGGGGACTGAGACCCAGTACTTC.

A few counts support this clonotype. One junction end does not reproduce the germline sequence, and a read error may be involved. This chain connects TRBV7-3 to TRBJ2-3; D might be TRBD1 (5 bases). The CDR3 covers 13 residues. CDR1 SGHTA and CDR2 FQGTGA come from the germline V gene. As DNA, the CDR3 is TGTGCCAGCTCCAGGGCAGGTACAGATACGCAGTACTTT. It codes for CASSRAGTDTQYF.

This clonotype was seen only a few times. V and J are TRBV11-2 and TRBJ2-1; D gene ambiguous. This CDR3 spans 14 amino acids. Germline loops: CDR1 SGHAT, CDR2 FQNNGV. V was shortened by 5 bases and J by 8 bases, with 16 bases between the two germline ends. The CDR3 DNA follows: TGTGCCAGCAGCCCCCGGCCGAGGTTCCATGAGCAGTTCTTC. Its protein product is CASSPRPRFHEQFF.